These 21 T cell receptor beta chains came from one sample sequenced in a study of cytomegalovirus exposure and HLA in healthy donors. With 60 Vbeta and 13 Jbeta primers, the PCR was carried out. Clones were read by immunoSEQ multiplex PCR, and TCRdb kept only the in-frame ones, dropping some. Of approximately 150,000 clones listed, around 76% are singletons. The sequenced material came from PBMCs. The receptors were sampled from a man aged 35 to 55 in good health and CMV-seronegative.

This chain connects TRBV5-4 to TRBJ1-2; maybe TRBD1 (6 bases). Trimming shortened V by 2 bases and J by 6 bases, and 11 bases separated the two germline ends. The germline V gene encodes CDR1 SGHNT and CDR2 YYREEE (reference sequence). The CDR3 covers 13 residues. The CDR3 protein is CASSFQGGDGYTF. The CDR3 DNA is TGTGCCAGCAGCTTTCAAGGGGGTGATGGCTACACCTTC.

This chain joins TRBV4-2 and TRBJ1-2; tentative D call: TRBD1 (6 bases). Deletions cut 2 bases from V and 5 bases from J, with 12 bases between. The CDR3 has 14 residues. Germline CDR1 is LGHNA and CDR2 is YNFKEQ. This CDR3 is CASSQTGSGYGYTF. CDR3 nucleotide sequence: TGTGCCAGCAGCCAAACAGGGTCTGGTTATGGCTACACCTTC.

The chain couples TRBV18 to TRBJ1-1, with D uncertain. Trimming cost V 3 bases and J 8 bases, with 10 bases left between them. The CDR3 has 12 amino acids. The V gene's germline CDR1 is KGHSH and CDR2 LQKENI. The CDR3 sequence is CASSPEGREAFF. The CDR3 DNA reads TGTGCCAGCTCACCTGAGGGAAGAGAAGCTTTCTTT.

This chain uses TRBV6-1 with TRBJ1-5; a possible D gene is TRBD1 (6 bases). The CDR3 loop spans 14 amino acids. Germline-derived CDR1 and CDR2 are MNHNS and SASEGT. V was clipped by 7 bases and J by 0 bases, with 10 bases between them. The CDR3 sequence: CASKGGYSNQPQHF. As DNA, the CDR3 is TGTGCCAGCAAGGGGGGGTATAGCAATCAGCCCCAGCATTTT.

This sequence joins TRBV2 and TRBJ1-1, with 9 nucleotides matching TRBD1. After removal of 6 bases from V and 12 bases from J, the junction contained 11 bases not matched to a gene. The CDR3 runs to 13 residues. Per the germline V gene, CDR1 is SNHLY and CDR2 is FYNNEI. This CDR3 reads CASSSDRGGDPFF. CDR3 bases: TGTGCCAGCAGCTCGGACAGGGGAGGAGACCCTTTCTTT.

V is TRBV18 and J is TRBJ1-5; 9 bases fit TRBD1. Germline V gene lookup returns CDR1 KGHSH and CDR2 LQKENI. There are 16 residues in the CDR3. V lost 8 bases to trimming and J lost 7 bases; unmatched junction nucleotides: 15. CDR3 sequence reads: CASPNEWGQGQQPQHF. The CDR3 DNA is TGTGCCAGCCCGAATGAGTGGGGACAGGGACAGCAGCCCCAGCATTTT.

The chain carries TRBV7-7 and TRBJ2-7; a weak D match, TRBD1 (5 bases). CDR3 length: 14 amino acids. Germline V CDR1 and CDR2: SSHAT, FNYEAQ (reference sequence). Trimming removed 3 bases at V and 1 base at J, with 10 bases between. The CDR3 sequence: CASSLTEKSYEQYF. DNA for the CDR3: TGTGCCAGCAGCTTGACAGAAAAATCCTACGAGCAGTACTTC.

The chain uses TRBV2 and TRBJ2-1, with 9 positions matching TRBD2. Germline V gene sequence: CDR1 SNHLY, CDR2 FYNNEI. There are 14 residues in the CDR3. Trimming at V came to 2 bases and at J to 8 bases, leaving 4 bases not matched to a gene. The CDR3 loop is CASSEQGLAYEQFF. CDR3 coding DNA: TGTGCCAGCAGTGAACAGGGACTAGCATATGAGCAGTTCTTC.

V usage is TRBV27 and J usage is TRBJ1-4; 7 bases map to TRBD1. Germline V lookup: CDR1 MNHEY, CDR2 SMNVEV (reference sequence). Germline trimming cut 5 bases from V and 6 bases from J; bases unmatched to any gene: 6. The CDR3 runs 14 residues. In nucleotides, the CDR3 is TGTGCCAGCAGTCTACAGGGGTTTGATGAAAAACTGTTTTTT. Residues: CASSLQGFDEKLFF.

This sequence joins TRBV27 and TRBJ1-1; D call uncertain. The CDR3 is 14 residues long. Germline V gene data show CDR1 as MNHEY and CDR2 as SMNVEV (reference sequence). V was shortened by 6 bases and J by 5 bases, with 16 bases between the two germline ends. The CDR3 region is CASSPSRGKTEAFF. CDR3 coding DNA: TGTGCCAGCAGCCCCTCCCGGGGTAAGACTGAAGCTTTCTTT.

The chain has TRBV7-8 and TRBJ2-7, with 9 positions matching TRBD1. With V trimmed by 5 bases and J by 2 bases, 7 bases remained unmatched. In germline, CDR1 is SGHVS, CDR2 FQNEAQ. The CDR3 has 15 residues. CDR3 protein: CASSRDRGSAYEQYF. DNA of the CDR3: TGTGCCAGCAGCCGTGACAGGGGGTCGGCCTACGAGCAGTACTTC.

CDR3 sequence reads: CASSLPGGGQPQHF. Written as DNA, the CDR3 is TGTGCCAGCAGCCTACCTGGGGGAGGTCAGCCCCAGCATTTT. This chain links TRBV2 with TRBJ1-5, with D perhaps matching TRBD1 (5 bases). Trimming removed 6 bases at V and 6 bases at J, with 15 bases between. Germline V gene lookup returns CDR1 SNHLY and CDR2 FYNNEI. The CDR3 covers 14 residues.

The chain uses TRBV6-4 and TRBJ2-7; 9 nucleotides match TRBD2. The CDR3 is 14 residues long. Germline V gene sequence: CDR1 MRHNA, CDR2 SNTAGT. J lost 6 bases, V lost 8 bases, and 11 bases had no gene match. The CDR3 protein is CASRLTSGAGEQYF. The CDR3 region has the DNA TGTGCCAGCCGCCTGACTAGCGGAGCGGGCGAGCAGTACTTC.

The CDR3 region has the DNA TGTGCCAGCAGTGGAGGGTCGAGCTTTAACTATGGCTACACCTTC. Encoded protein: CASSGGSSFNYGYTF. V usage is TRBV2 and J usage is TRBJ1-2; D unclear. V was pared by 4 bases and J by 1 base, with 13 bases between. Germline CDR1 reads SNHLY; CDR2 reads FYNNEI. The CDR3 is made up of 15 amino acids. Variable domain in full (rest from reference TRBV2 and TRBJ1-2): EPEVTQTPSHQVTQMGQEVILRCVPISNHLYFYWYRQILGQKVEFLVSFYNNEISEKSEIFDDQFSVERPDGSNFTLKIRSTKLEDSAMYFCASSGGSSFNYGYTFGSGTRLTVV.

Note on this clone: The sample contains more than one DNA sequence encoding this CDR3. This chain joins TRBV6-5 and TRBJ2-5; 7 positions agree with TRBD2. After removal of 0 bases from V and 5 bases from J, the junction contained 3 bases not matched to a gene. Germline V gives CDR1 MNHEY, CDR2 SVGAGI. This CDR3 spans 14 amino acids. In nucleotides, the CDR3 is TGTGCCAGCAGTTACTCTTCGGGGGGTGAGACCCAGTACTTC. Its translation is CASSYSSGGETQYF.

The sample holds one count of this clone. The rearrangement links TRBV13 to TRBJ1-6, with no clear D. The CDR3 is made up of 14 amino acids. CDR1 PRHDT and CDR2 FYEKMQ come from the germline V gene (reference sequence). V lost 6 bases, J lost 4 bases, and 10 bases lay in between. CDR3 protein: CASSAGIYNSPLHF. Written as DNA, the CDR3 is TGTGCCAGCAGTGCCGGGATTTATAATTCACCCCTCCACTTT.

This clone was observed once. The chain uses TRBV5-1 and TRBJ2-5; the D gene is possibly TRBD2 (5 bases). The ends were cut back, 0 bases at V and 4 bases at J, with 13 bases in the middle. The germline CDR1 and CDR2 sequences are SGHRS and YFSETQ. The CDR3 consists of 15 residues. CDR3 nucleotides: TGCGCCAGCAGCTTGGCCGGGCCGGGGTCAGAGACCCAGTACTTC. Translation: CASSLAGPGSETQYF.

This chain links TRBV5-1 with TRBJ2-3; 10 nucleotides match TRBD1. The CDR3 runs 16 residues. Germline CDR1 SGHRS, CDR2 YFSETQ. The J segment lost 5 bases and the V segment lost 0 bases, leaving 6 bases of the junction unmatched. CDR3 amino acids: CASSLGRTGGEDTQYF. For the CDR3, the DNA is TGCGCCAGCAGCTTGGGACGGACAGGGGGAGAAGATACGCAGTATTTT.

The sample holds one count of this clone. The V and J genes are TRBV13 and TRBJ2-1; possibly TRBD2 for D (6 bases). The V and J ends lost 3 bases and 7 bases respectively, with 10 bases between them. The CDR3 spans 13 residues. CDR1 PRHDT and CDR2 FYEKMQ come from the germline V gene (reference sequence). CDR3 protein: CASSFGRGNEQFF. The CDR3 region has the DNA TGTGCCAGCAGCTTCGGTCGGGGGAATGAGCAGTTCTTC.

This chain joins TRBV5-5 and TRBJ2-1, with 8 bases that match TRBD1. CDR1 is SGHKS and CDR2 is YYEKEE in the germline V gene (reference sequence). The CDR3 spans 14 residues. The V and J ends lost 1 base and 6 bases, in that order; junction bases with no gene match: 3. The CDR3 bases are TGTGCCAGCAGCTTGCGGGGGACAGGCAATGAGCAGTTCTTC. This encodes CASSLRGTGNEQFF.

CDR3 sequence (DNA): TGTGCCAGCAGCTTGGCAGGGTATCCTGAAAAACTGTTTTTT. Protein: CASSLAGYPEKLFF. The V call is TRBV5-6, the J call TRBJ1-4, with D maybe TRBD1 (5 bases). V lost 0 bases, J lost 7 bases, and 10 bases lay in between. Germline lookup yields CDR1 SGHDT and CDR2 YYEEEE. The CDR3 contains 14 residues.